Given below is one TCR beta chain in context. Trimming pared 4 bases from V and 6 bases from J, leaving 9 bases between. The CDR3 has 13 residues. CDR1 is SNHLY and CDR2 is FYNNEI in the germline V gene. This sample is part of a study of T cells in Graves' hyperthyroidism and ophthalmopathy. The study excluded patients with uncontrolled infection, other autoimmune disease, pregnancy or lactation. Each diagnosis was grounded in clinical symptoms, serum thyroxine and TRAb, thyroid ultrasound, and orbital computed tomography. The investigators amplified TCR beta CDR3 regions from RNA transcripts. HTBI primers drove first-round RT-PCR of the TCR CDR3. One entry per CDR3 protein, called by TCRdb with MiXCR from the multiplex PCR reads. The sample carries 400,000 to 500,000 distinct CDR3 sequences, roughly 13% recorded once.

The sequence derives from a woman aged 18 to 35 with Graves' hyperthyroidism. This chain links TRBV2 with TRBJ2-2, with D tentatively TRBD1 or TRBD2 (5 bases each). The sequenced sample was blood. CDR3 residues: CASSGDLPGELFF. CDR3 DNA: TGTGCCAGCAGTGGGGACCTCCCCGGGGAGCTGTTTTTT. Full variable domain (outside the CDR3, taken from reference TRBV2 and TRBJ2-2): EPEVTQTPSHQVTQMGQEVILRCVPISNHLYFYWYRQILGQKVEFLVSFYNNEISEKSEIFDDQFSVERPDGSNFTLKIRSTKLEDSAMYFCASSGDLPGELFFGEGSRLTVL.